This T cell receptor beta chain was identified in a study of OX40 agonist ivuxolimab in advanced cancers. Study in general: The mean age was around 56 years, ranging from about 20 to 79, with less than 90% of participants male.

Overall study results and limits: Expanded clones were, on average, more numerous among CD8+ T cells than CD4+.

Assay used: immunoSEQ multiplex PCR; TCRdb lists only in-frame clones, some missing. The top ten hold about 0.68% of the sample, which has tens of thousands of clones, approximately 81% seen once. CDR1 and CDR2 from the germline V gene are SQVTM and ANQGSEA. The V and J ends lost 7 bases and 4 bases respectively, with 16 bases between them. This CDR3 is 14 amino acids long. Notes on this clone: Its antigen is unknown.

The clonotype was recovered from an adult with an advanced solid tumor such as melanoma, head and neck, liver or kidney cancer. Sequenced material: CD4+ or CD8+ T cells sorted from blood, taken in a trial of the OX40 agonist ivuxolimab. The gene calls are TRBV29-1 and TRBJ2-2; possible D gene TRBD2, 6 bases. The CDR3 here is CSARWEESTGELFF. The CDR3 DNA is TGCAGCGCACGCTGGGAGGAGAGCACCGGGGAGCTGTTTTTT.